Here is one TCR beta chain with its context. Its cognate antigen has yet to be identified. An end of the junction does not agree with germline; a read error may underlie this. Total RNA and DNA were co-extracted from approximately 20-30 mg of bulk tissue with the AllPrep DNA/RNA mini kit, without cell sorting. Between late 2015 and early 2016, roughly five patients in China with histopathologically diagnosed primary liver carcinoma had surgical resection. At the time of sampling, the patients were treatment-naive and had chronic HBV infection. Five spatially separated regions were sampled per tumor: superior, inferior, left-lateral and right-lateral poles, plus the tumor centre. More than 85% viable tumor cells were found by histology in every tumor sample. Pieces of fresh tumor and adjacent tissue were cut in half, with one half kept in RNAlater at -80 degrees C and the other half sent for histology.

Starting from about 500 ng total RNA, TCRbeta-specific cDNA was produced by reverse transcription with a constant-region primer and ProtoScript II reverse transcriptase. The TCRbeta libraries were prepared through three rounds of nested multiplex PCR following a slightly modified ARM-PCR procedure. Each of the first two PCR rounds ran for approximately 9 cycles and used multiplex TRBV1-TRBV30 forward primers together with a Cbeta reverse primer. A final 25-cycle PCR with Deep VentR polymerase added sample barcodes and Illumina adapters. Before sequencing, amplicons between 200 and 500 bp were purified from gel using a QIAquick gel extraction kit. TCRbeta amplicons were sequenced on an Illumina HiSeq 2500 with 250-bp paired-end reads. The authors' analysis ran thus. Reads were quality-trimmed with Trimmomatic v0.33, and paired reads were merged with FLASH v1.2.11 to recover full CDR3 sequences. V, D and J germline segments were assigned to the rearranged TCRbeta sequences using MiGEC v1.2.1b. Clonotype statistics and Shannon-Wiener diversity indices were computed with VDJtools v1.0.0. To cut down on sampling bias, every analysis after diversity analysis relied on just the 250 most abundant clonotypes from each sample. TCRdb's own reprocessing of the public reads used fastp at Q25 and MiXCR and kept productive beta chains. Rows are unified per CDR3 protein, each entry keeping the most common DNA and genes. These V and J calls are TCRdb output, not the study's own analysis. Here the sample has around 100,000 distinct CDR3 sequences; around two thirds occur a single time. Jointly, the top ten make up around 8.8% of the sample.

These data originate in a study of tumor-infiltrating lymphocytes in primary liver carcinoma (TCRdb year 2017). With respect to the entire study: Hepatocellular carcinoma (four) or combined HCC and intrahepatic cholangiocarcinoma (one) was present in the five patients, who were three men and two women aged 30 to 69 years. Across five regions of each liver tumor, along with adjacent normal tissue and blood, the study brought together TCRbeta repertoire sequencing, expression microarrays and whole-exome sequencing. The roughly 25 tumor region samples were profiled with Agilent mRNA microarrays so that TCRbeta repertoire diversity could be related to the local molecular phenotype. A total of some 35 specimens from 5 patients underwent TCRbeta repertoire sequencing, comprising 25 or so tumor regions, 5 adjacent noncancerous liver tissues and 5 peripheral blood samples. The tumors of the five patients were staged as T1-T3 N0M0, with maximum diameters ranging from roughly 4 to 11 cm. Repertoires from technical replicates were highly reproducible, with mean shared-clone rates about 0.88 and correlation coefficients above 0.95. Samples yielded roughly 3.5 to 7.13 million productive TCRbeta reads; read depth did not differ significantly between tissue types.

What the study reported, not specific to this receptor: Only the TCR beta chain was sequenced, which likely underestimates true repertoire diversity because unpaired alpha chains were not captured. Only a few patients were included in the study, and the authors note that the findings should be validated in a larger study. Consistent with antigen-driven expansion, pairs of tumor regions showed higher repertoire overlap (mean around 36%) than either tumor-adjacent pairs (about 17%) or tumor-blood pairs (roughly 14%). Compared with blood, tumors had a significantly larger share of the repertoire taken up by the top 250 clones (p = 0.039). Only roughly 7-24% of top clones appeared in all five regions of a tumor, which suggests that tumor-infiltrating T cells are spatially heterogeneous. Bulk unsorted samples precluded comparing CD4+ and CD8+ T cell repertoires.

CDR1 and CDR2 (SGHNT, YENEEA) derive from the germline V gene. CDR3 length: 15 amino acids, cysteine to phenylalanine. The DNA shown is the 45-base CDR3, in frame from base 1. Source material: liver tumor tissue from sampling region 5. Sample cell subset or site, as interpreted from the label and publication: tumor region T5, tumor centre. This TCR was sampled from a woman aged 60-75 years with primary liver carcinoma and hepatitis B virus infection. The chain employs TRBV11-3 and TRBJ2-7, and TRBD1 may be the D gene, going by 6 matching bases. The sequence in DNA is TGTGCCAGCAGCTTAGGGACAGTGGGTTCCCTCGAGAAGTACTTC. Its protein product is CASSLGTVGSLEKYF.